This TCR beta chain originates from a study of T-cell memory formation after mild COVID-19. For the study at large: Most TCR clusters belonged to a single donor.

A single record per CDR3 protein comes from TCRdb applying MiXCR to the 5' RACE reads. The profile covers about 210,000 distinct CDR3 sequences, with around 26% appearing a single time and over 10% taken by the ten largest. This clonotype was observed a handful of times. Per the germline V gene, CDR1 is ENHRY and CDR2 is SYGVKD. Trimming shortened V by 7 bases and J by 2 bases, and 12 bases separated the two germline ends. This CDR3 contains 14 residues. The source material was PBMCs or a T cell subset sorted from them (not recorded which). The TCR sequence derives from an adult woman who had mild COVID-19 (a few samples of this study predate the infection). Cell type and time point are not known. This chain links TRBV10-3 with TRBJ1-5; TRBD1 might be the D (5 bases). CDR3 nucleotide sequence: TGTGCCATCAACGATGTGGGGGGCAATCAGCCCCAGCATTTT. Translation gives CAINDVGGNQPQHF.